What follows are 2 T cell receptor beta chains derived from one specimen sequenced in a study of control samples from healthy donors and cancer patients (dated by TCRdb to the early 2020s). Libraries were made using the immunoSEQ multiplex PCR assay. TCRdb carries this immuneACCESS record with in-frame sequences only. Its versions omit some clonotypes, under half of them owing to an unresolved V gene in the studies checked, with the rest unexplained. Here the sample has fewer than 200,000 clones; 70% to 90% occur a single time. Of the sample, roughly 5.3% falls within the top ten clones. Sequences were obtained from blood. The receptors shown here come from a woman between 25 and 40 years old in good health.

This chain joins TRBV3-1 (or the pseudogene TRBV3-2) and TRBJ2-3, with 7 bases identical to TRBD1. CDR3 size: 18 residues. Trimming took 0 bases from V and 5 from J; bases not matched to a gene: 14. Germline V gene data show CDR1 as LGHDT and CDR2 as YNNKEL (reference sequence). The CDR3 bases are TGTGCCAGCAGCCAAGAAGGGTCCCCGGGACAGCGTAGAGATACGCAGTATTTT. Translation gives CASSQEGSPGQRRDTQYF.

The chain has TRBV27 and TRBJ2-1; TRBD2 aligns across 8 bases. There are 18 residues in the CDR3. CDR1 and CDR2 (germline): MNHEY, SMNVEV (reference sequence). The trim removed 3 bases at V and 7 bases at J, leaving 17 bases unmatched. DNA of the CDR3: TGTGCCAGCAGTTTGTCGAACTCCGGGACTAGTGTTTGGAATGAGCAGTTCTTC. Its protein product is CASSLSNSGTSVWNEQFF.